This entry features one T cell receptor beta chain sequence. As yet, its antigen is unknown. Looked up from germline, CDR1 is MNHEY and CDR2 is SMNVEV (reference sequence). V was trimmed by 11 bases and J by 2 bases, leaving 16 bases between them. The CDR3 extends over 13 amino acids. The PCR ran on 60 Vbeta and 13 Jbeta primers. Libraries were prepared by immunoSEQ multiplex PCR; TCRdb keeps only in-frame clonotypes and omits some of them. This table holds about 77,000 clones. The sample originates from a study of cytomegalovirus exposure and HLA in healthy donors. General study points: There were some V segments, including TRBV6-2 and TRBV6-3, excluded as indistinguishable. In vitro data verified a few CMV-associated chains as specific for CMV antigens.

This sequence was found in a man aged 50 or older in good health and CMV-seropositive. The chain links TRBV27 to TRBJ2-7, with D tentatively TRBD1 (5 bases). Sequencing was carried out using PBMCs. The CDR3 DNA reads TGTGCCTCCCGGTTGCAGGACACCTACGAGCAGTACTTC. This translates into CASRLQDTYEQYF.